This TCR beta chain was captured in a study of blood T cell repertoires in COVID-19. The overall study: T cells, B-cell-depleted T cells, or PBMCs provided the cDNA or gDNA that served as material.

Under the authors' procedure: By means of reference gene primer amplification, nucleated cell counts were estimated. Here immunoSEQ multiplex PCR was the method, and the copy in TCRdb shows in-frame clones only, minus some. V, J and clone size reflect that table, while D and trimming were determined from the DNA. Of approximately 470,000 clones in the sample, 70% to 90% were seen once. In germline, CDR1 is MNHNS, CDR2 SASEGT. The CDR3 is 16 amino acids. The trim removed 2 bases at V and 8 bases at J, leaving 9 bases unmatched. The specimen sequenced was peripheral blood. This clonotype was sampled from a human donor in a cohort sampled during active COVID-19. The V gene is TRBV6-1, the J gene TRBJ2-1, with TRBD2 matching over 10 bases. This CDR3 is CASSEISGRTLDEQFF. The DNA of the CDR3 is TGTGCCAGCAGTGAAATTAGCGGGAGGACTTTGGATGAGCAGTTCTTC.